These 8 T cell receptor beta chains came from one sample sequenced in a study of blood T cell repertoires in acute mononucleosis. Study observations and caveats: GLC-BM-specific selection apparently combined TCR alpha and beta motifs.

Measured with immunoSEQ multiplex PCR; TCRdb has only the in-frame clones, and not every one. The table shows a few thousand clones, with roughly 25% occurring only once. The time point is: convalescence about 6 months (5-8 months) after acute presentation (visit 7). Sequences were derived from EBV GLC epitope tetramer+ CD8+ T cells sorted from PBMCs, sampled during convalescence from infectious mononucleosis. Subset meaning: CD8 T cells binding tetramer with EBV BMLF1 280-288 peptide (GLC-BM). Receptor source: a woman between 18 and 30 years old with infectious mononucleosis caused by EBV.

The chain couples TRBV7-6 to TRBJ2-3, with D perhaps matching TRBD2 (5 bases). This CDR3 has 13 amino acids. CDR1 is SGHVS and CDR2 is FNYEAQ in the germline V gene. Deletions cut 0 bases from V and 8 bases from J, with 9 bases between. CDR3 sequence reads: CASSLASGGTQYF. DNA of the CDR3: TGTGCCAGCAGCTTAGCGAGCGGCGGTACGCAGTATTTT.

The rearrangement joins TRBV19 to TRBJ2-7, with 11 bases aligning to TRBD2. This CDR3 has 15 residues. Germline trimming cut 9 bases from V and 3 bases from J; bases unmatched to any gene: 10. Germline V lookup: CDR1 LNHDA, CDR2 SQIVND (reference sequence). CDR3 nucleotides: TGTGCCAGCAGTCCTACTAGCGGGAGTATCTACGAGCAGTACTTC. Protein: CASSPTSGSIYEQYF.

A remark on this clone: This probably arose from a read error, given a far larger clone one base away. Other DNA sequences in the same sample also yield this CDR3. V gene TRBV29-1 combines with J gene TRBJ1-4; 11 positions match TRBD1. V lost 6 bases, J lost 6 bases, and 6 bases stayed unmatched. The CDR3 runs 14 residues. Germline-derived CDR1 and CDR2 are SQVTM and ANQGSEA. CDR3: CSVGTGGTYEKLFF. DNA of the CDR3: TGCAGCGTGGGGACAGGGGGTACTTATGAAAAACTGTTTTTT.

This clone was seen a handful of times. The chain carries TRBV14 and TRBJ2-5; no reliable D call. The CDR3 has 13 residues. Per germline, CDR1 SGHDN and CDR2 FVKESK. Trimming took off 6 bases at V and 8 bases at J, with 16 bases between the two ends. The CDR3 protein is CASRQSPGCTQYF. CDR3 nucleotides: TGTGCCAGCAGGCAATCGCCGGGTTGTACCCAGTACTTC.

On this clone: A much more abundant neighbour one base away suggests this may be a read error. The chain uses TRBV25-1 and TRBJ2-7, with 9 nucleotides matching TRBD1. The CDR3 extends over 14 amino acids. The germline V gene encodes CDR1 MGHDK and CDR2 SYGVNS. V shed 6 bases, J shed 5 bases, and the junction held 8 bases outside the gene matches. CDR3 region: CASSPGQGGHEQYF. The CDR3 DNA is TGTGCCAGCAGCCCGGGACAGGGTGGCCACGAGCAGTACTTC.

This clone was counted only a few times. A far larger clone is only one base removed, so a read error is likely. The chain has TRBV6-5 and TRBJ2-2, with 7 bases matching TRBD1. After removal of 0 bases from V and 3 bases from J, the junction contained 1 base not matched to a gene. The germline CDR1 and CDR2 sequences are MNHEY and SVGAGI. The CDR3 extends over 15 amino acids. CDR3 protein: CASSYSGTDTGELFF. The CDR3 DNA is TGTGCCAGCAGTTACTCGGGGACAGACACCGGGGAGCTGTTTTTT.

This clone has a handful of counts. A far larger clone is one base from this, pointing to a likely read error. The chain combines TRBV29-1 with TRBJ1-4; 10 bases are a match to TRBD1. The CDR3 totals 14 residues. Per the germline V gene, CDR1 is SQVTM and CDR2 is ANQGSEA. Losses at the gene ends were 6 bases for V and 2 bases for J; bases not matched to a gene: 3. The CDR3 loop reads CSVGQGVTNEKLFF. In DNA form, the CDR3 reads TGCAGCGTAGGACAGGGGGTGACTAATGAAAAACTGTTTTTT.

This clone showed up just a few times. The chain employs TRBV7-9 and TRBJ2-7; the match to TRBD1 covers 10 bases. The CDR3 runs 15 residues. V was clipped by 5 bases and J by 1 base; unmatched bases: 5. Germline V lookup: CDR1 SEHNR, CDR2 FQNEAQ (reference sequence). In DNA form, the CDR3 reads TGTGCCAGCAGCCCGGGACAGGGGCCATCCTACGAGCAGTACTTC. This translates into CASSPGQGPSYEQYF.